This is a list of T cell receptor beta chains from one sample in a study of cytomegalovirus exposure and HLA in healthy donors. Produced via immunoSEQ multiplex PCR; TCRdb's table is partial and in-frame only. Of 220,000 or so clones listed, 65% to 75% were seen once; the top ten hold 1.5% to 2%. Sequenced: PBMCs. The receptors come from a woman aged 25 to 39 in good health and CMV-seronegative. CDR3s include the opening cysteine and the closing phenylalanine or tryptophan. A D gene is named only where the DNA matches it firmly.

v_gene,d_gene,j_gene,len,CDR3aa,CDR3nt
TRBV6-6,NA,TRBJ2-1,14,CASSYSRDINEQFF,TGTGCCAGCAGTTACTCCCGGGACATCAATGAGCAGTTCTTC
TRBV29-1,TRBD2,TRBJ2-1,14,CSVGGGSIANEQFF,TGCAGCGTTGGGGGCGGGAGTATTGCCAATGAGCAGTTCTTC
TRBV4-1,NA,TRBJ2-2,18,CASSLVGSGTPNTGELFF,TGCGCCAGCAGCCTGGTGGGGTCCGGGACACCGAACACCGGGGAGCTGTTTTTT
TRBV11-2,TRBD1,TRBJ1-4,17,CDSSSRTGARGDEKLFF,TGTGACAGCAGCTCACGGACAGGGGCCCGGGGGGATGAAAAACTGTTTTTT
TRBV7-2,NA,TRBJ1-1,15,CASSLGPTDYTEAFF,TGTGCCAGCAGCTTAGGTCCGACAGACTACACTGAAGCTTTCTTT
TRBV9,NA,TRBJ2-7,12,CASSLGGGEQYF,TGTGCCAGCAGCCTAGGGGGAGGCGAGCAGTACTTC
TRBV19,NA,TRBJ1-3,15,CASTESLFSGNTIYF,TGTGCCAGTACAGAATCTTTGTTCTCTGGAAACACCATATATTTT
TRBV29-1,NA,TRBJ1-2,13,CSVRDTSNYGYTF,TGCAGCGTTCGCGACACTTCTAACTATGGCTACACCTTC
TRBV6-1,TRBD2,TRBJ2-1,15,CASSSGTSGYNEQFF,TGTGCCAGCAGCTCCGGGACTAGCGGGTACAATGAGCAGTTCTTC
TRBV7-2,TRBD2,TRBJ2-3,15,CASIEMRESTDTQYF,TGTGCCAGCATCGAGATGCGGGAGAGCACAGATACGCAGTATTTT
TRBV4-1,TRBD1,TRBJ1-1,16,CASSQEIQGETTEAFF,TGTGCCAGCAGCCAAGAGATTCAGGGGGAAACAACTGAAGCTTTCTTT
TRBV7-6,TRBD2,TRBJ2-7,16,CASSLLLAGVTYEQYF,TGTGCCAGCAGCTTATTACTAGCGGGAGTCACCTACGAGCAGTACTTC
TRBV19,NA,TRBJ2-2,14,CASSIITGSGELFF,TGTGCCAGTAGTATTATAACCGGGTCCGGGGAGCTGTTTTTT
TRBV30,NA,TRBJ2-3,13,CAWRIGGADTQYF,TGTGCCTGGAGAATTGGGGGGGCCGATACGCAGTATTTT
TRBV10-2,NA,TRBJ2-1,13,CASSEEVGIEQFF,TGCGCCAGCTCGGAGGAGGTGGGCATAGAGCAGTTCTTC
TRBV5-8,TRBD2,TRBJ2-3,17,CVSSLHFGGGPTDTQYF,TGTGTCAGCAGCTTGCATTTCGGGGGGGGACCCACAGATACGCAGTATTTT
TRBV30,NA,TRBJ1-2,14,CAWYRVGANYGYTF,TGTGCCTGGTACAGGGTGGGGGCTAACTATGGCTACACCTTC